The 27 T cell receptor beta chains listed next were all sequenced from one sample in a study of blood T cell repertoires in COVID-19. This table comes from immunoSEQ multiplex PCR, and its TCRdb copy is limited to in-frame clones, with some not included. The sample includes hundreds of thousands of clones, less than 90% of them seen just once. The specimen sequenced was PBMCs or T cells enriched from blood (not recorded which). These receptors originate from a woman aged 25 to 39 who had been exposed to COVID-19.

The V and J genes are TRBV19 and TRBJ1-2; tentative D call: TRBD1 (5 bases). The germline CDR1 and CDR2 sequences are LNHDA and SQIVND (reference sequence). Trimming took off 6 bases at V and 4 bases at J, with 12 bases between the two ends. This CDR3 has 13 residues. CDR3 nucleotide sequence: TGTGCCAGTAGGGGGGGACGAGGCTATGGCTACACCTTC. Translated: CASRGGRGYGYTF.

The rearrangement links TRBV5-1 to TRBJ1-5, with TRBD1 matching over 7 bases. The trim removed 4 bases at V and 8 bases at J, leaving 9 bases unmatched. The length of the CDR3 is 14 residues. Germline CDR1 reads SGHRS; CDR2 reads YFSETQ. CDR3 nucleotide sequence: TGCGCCAGCAGCACCGGACAGGAGGGGGAGCCCCAGCATTTT. Its translation is CASSTGQEGEPQHF.

The V and J genes are TRBV11-2 and TRBJ1-6; D not certain. The germline gives CDR1 SGHAT, CDR2 FQNNGV. The ends were cut back, 3 bases at V and 4 bases at J, with 7 bases in the middle. There are 14 residues in the CDR3. CDR3 residues: CASSFQVYNSPLHF. The CDR3, as DNA: TGTGCCAGCAGCTTTCAGGTTTATAATTCACCCCTCCACTTT. Supplemented by reference TRBV11-2 and TRBJ1-6, the full variable domain reads EAGVAQSPRYKIIEKRQSVAFWCNPISGHATLYWYQQILGQGPKLLIQFQNNGVVDDSQLPKDRFSAERLKGVDSTLKIQPAKLEDSAVYLCASSFQVYNSPLHFGNGTRLTVT.

The genes are TRBV9 and TRBJ1-6, with a tentative D call TRBD1 (5 bases). The V end was cut by 4 bases, the J end by 5 bases, with 22 bases between. The CDR3 is 18 residues long. The germline CDR1 and CDR2 sequences are SGDLS and YYNGEE. CDR3 region: CASSPIWAGETDNSPLHF. CDR3 in DNA: TGTGCCAGCAGCCCTATCTGGGCAGGCGAGACAGATAATTCACCCCTCCACTTT.

This clone was counted once. The chain combines TRBV27 with TRBJ2-7, with a weak D call TRBD2 (6 bases). CDR1 and CDR2 from the germline V gene are MNHEY and SMNVEV (reference sequence). The CDR3 is made up of 14 amino acids. V shed 6 bases and J shed 4 bases, with 16 bases lying between them. CDR3 nucleotide sequence: TGTGCCAGCAGGTTCCTTGGGGAGGAATACGAGCAGTACTTC. This codes for CASRFLGEEYEQYF.

The chain recombines TRBV19 with TRBJ1-3; weak D call: TRBD1 (5 bases). The CDR3 has 17 amino acids. Germline CDR1 reads LNHDA; CDR2 reads SQIVND (reference sequence). V was shortened by 10 bases and J by 0 bases, with 22 bases between the two germline ends. The CDR3 is CATEQGAGPLSGNTIYF. CDR3 DNA sequence: TGTGCCACCGAACAAGGGGCAGGGCCCCTCTCTGGAAACACCATATATTTT.

The chain is built from TRBV12-5 and TRBJ2-5; TRBD1 agrees at 7 bases. Germline V lookup: CDR1 LGHNT, CDR2 FRNRAP. V trimming: 7 bases; J trimming: 5 bases; junction bases outside the gene matches: 7. CDR3 length: 13 residues. The CDR3 region has the DNA TGTGCTAGTGTTTCAGGGGGTTTGGAGACCCAGTACTTC. Amino acid sequence: CASVSGGLETQYF.

The chain recombines TRBV9 with TRBJ1-2; D may be TRBD1 (6 bases). Germline V gene lookup returns CDR1 SGDLS and CDR2 YYNGEE. The CDR3 is 15 amino acids. V lost 5 bases and J 1 base, leaving 15 bases between the germline ends. CDR3 residues: CASSSRTDGNYGYTF. The DNA for the CDR3 is TGTGCCAGCAGTTCCAGGACAGATGGTAACTATGGCTACACCTTC.

The genes are TRBV30 and TRBJ1-2, with D perhaps matching TRBD1 (6 bases). Germline assignment: CDR1 GTSNPN and CDR2 SVGIG (reference sequence). V dropped 1 base and J dropped 8 bases, with 14 bases sitting between them. The CDR3 is made up of 13 amino acids. The CDR3 protein is CAWSAQGPGGYTF. CDR3 nucleotide sequence: TGTGCCTGGAGTGCCCAGGGGCCCGGCGGCTACACCTTC.

The rearrangement uses TRBV2 and TRBJ2-3; 11 bases are a match to TRBD1. V lost 5 bases, J lost 4 bases, and 8 bases stayed unmatched. The CDR3 extends over 16 amino acids. Germline CDR1 reads SNHLY; CDR2 reads FYNNEI. This CDR3 reads CASSLAPGQGADTQYF. CDR3 DNA: TGTGCCAGCAGTTTGGCCCCGGGACAGGGGGCAGATACGCAGTATTTT.

The rearrangement uses TRBV5-1 and TRBJ2-1, with D possibly being TRBD1 (6 bases). V shed 4 bases and J shed 4 bases, with 18 bases lying between them. There are 16 residues in the CDR3. Germline CDR1 SGHRS, CDR2 YFSETQ. Here the CDR3 DNA reads TGCGCCAGCAGCCAGCACCTCTACGACAGGTACAATGAGCAGTTCTTC. Translating it yields CASSQHLYDRYNEQFF.

In its sample, this clone was seen once. This rearrangement joins TRBV7-3 to TRBJ1-6; TRBD1 is a possible D gene (6 bases). The CDR3 runs to 14 residues. Deletions cut 1 base from V and 11 bases from J, with 12 bases between. Germline CDR1 is SGHTA and CDR2 is FQGTGA. CDR3 sequence: CASSLMSDRTPLHF. CDR3 DNA sequence: TGTGCCAGCAGCTTAATGTCGGACAGAACACCCCTCCACTTT.

This clone has a handful of counts. The chain couples TRBV12-5 to TRBJ1-6; D is unclear. V was cut by 5 bases and J by 4 bases, with 6 bases left in between. CDR1 LGHNT and CDR2 FRNRAP come from the germline V gene. This CDR3 has 13 residues. Here the CDR3 DNA reads TGTGCTAGTGGTCAGCGATATAATTCACCCCTCCACTTT. It yields the protein CASGQRYNSPLHF. Filled out from reference TRBV12-5 and TRBJ1-6, the complete variable domain reads DARVTQTPRHKVTEMGQEVTMRCQPILGHNTVFWYRQTMMQGLELLAYFRNRAPLDDSGMPKDRFSAEMPDATLATLKIQPSEPRDSAVYFCASGQRYNSPLHFGNGTRLTVT.

The chain uses TRBV27 and TRBJ2-7; 10 nucleotides line up with TRBD1. Unmatched junction bases numbered 10, after V lost 6 bases and J lost 2 bases. The CDR3 has 16 amino acids. Germline CDR1 is MNHEY and CDR2 is SMNVEV (reference sequence). CDR3 nucleotides: TGTGCCAGCAGAGGACAGGGGGGTGGGGGACCCTACGAGCAGTACTTC. It encodes CASRGQGGGGPYEQYF.

V is TRBV5-1 and J is TRBJ2-6; 16 nucleotides line up with TRBD2. Germline lookup yields CDR1 SGHRS and CDR2 YFSETQ. This CDR3 contains 19 residues. After removal of 4 bases from V and 3 bases from J, the junction contained 7 bases not matched to a gene. CDR3 DNA sequence: TGCGCCAGCAGCCCCGGGACTAGCGGGGGGGCAATTGGGGCCAACGTCCTGACTTTC. This sequence encodes CASSPGTSGGAIGANVLTF.

DNA for the CDR3: TGTGCCAGCAGCCAAGATACCTCCCCGGGACAGGGTTTGTTTTTT. It specifies CASSQDTSPGQGLFF. V usage is TRBV4-2 and J usage is TRBJ1-4; 9 bases line up with TRBD1. CDR3 length: 15 residues. Trimming cost V 0 bases and J 15 bases; bases outside gene matches: 11. CDR1 LGHNA and CDR2 YNFKEQ come from the germline V gene.

The chain recombines TRBV30 with TRBJ1-3, with D tentatively TRBD1 (6 bases). The V gene lost 5 bases and the J gene lost 1 base, with 21 bases spanning the gap. Looked up from germline, CDR1 is GTSNPN and CDR2 is SVGIG (reference sequence). This CDR3 spans 17 amino acids. DNA for the CDR3: TGTGCCTGGGAGACAGGTTTATTACCCCCTTCTGGAAACACCATATATTTT. Amino acid sequence: CAWETGLLPPSGNTIYF. The full variable domain, in which reference TRBV30 and TRBJ1-3 provide the parts outside the CDR3, is SQTIHQWPATLVQPVGSPLSLECTVEGTSNPNLYWYRQAAGRGLQLLFYSVGIGQISSEVPQNLSASRPQDRQFILSSKKLLLSDSGFYLCAWETGLLPPSGNTIYFGEGSWLTVV.

This chain uses TRBV19 with TRBJ1-2; D remains ambiguous. V lost 5 bases and J 4 bases, leaving 14 bases between the germline ends. This CDR3 has 14 amino acids. The germline V gene encodes CDR1 LNHDA and CDR2 SQIVND (reference sequence). Here the CDR3 DNA reads TGTGCCAGTAGTCCCGAGGGATTGCTCTATGGCTACACCTTC. It yields the protein CASSPEGLLYGYTF.

The chain couples TRBV27 to TRBJ2-3; the match to TRBD2 covers 7 bases. The V segment lost 3 bases and the J segment 1 base; nucleotides outside the gene matches: 10. This CDR3 spans 17 amino acids. Germline V gives CDR1 MNHEY, CDR2 SMNVEV (reference sequence). In nucleotides, the CDR3 is TGTGCCAGCAGTTTTCCTTCTAGCGGTCCACGCACAGATACGCAGTATTTT. This gives the protein CASSFPSSGPRTDTQYF.

The chain recombines TRBV2 with TRBJ1-5; 8 bases fit TRBD1. Germline lookup yields CDR1 SNHLY and CDR2 FYNNEI. This CDR3 spans 15 amino acids. With V trimmed by 8 bases and J by 3 bases, 9 bases remained unmatched. CDR3: CASLGAGGNNQPQHF. The CDR3 DNA reads as TGTGCCAGCCTGGGTGCAGGGGGCAACAATCAGCCCCAGCATTTT.

The rearrangement uses TRBV7-2 and TRBJ2-5; no clear D gene. The V gene's germline CDR1 is SGHTA and CDR2 FQGNSA. Trimming took 4 bases from V and 5 from J, leaving 14 bases between them. The CDR3 covers 14 residues. The CDR3: CASSSNPAVETQYF. The DNA for the CDR3 is TGTGCCAGCAGCTCGAACCCCGCAGTTGAGACCCAGTACTTC.

This chain joins TRBV2 and TRBJ1-1; D ambiguous. The germline V gene has CDR1 SNHLY and CDR2 FYNNEI. The CDR3 is 12 amino acids. V was trimmed by 5 bases and J by 1 base, leaving 5 bases between them. CDR3 amino acids: CASSSENTEAFF. CDR3 DNA sequence: TGTGCCAGCAGTTCAGAGAACACTGAAGCTTTCTTT.

The chain links TRBV6-5 to TRBJ2-4, with D maybe TRBD2 (6 bases). The V and J ends lost 8 bases and 0 bases respectively, with 8 bases between them. CDR1 is MNHEY, CDR2 SVGAGI, per germline. This CDR3 has 13 residues. The CDR3 spells CASWGLAKNIQYF. CDR3 DNA sequence: TGTGCCAGCTGGGGACTAGCCAAAAACATTCAGTACTTC.

The rearrangement uses TRBV19 and TRBJ1-2; 9 nucleotides line up with TRBD1. This CDR3 contains 15 residues. Germline assignment: CDR1 LNHDA and CDR2 SQIVND (reference sequence). V lost 1 base, J lost 6 bases, and 6 bases stayed unmatched. The CDR3 nucleotides read TGTGCCAGTAGTATAGGAGGACAGGGGCGCCATGGCTACACCTTC. Translating it yields CASSIGGQGRHGYTF.

This chain joins TRBV27 and TRBJ1-5; the match to TRBD1 covers 7 bases. The junction had 5 bases not matched to a gene; V was cut back by 5 bases and J by 4 bases. Germline V gene sequence: CDR1 MNHEY, CDR2 SMNVEV (reference sequence). CDR3 size: 14 residues. CDR3 in DNA: TGTGCCAGCAGTACCGTCAGGGGGAATCAGCCCCAGCATTTT. Its protein is CASSTVRGNQPQHF.

The CDR3 loop is CAWAHRVNEKLFF. In nucleotides, the CDR3 is TGTGCCTGGGCGCACAGGGTTAATGAAAAACTGTTTTTT. The chain has TRBV30 and TRBJ1-4; possibly TRBD1 for D (6 bases). Germline V gene data show CDR1 as GTSNPN and CDR2 as SVGIG (reference sequence). Trimming shortened V by 5 bases and J by 4 bases, and 11 bases separated the two germline ends. The CDR3 is 13 amino acids.

This clone was observed once. V and J are TRBV5-1 and TRBJ2-1; a possible D gene is TRBD2 (5 bases). CDR3 length: 16 amino acids. Germline CDR1 and CDR2: SGHRS and YFSETQ. Trimming took off 0 bases at V and 0 bases at J, with 10 bases between the two ends. CDR3 residues: CASSLGTSLSYNEQFF. As DNA, the CDR3 is TGCGCCAGCAGCTTGGGGACTTCCCTCTCCTACAATGAGCAGTTCTTC.